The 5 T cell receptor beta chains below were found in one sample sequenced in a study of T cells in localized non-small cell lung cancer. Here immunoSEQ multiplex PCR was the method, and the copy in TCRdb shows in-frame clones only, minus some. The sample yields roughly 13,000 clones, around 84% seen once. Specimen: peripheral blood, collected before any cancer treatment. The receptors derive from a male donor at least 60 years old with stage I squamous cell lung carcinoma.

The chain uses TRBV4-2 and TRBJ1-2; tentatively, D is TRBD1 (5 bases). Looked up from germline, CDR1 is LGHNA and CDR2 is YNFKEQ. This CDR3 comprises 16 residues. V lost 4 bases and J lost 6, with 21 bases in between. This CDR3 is CASSPRWGSELNGYTF. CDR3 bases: TGTGCCAGCAGCCCCCGGTGGGGGTCGGAACTTAATGGCTACACCTTC.

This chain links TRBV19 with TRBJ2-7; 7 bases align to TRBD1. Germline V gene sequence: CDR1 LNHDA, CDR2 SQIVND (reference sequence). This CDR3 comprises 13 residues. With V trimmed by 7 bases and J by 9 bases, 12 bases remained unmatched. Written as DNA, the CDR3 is TGTGCCAGTAAGGGGGCCCTTGGCCTGGGGCAGTACTTC. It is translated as CASKGALGLGQYF.

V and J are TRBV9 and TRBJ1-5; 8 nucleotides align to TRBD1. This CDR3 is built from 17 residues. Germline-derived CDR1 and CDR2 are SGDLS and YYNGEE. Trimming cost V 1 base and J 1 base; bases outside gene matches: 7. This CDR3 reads CASSVYKGQVSNQPQHF. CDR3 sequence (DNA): TGTGCCAGCAGCGTATATAAGGGACAGGTAAGCAATCAGCCCCAGCATTTT.

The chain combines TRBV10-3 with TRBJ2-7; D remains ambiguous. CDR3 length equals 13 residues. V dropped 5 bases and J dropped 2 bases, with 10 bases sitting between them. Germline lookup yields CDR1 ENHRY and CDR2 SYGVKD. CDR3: CAISNRAPYEQYF. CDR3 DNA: TGTGCCATCAGTAACCGGGCCCCCTACGAGCAGTACTTC.

Here the CDR3 reads CASGSLADTIYF. The CDR3, as DNA: TGTGCCAGCGGTTCTTTGGCAGACACCATATATTTT. The V gene is TRBV28, the J gene TRBJ1-3; no definite D call. Germline V gives CDR1 MDHEN, CDR2 SYDVKM. The CDR3 consists of 12 residues. The V end lost 8 bases, the J end lost 8 bases, and 13 bases lay between the germline ends.